The entry below gives a single T cell receptor (beta chain) sequence along with its context. As the CDR3 is not closed by the conserved phenylalanine or tryptophan, this likely results from a read error. The limits of the CDR3 on the DNA are not certain, so only TCRdb's listed CDR3 is given. The CD4+ fraction was divided into a CD45RA+ naive subset and a CD45RA-negative memory subset. The sample originates from a study of shared clonotypes between healthy human individuals. The data were produced by immunoSEQ multiplex PCR, yet TCRdb's version contains in-frame clones alone and is incomplete. The sample yields over a million clones, over 95% seen once. Germline V CDR1 and CDR2: SNHLY, FYNNEI. The CDR3 is made up of 11 amino acids, end residues included.

The sample comprised naive CD4+ T cells sorted from blood. Subset denoted: CD45RA+ positively selected. The receptor comes from a man aged 25-45 years in good health. The V and J genes are TRBV2 and TRBJ1-2; the table's D call, TRBD1, has no DNA check behind it. CDR3 loop: CASSVVSLTGL.